The 13 T cell receptor beta chains in this list originate from one sample, sequenced in a study of CD8 T cells in ankylosing spondylitis. One entry per CDR3 protein results from TCRdb running MiXCR on the 5' RACE reads. The repertoire consists of roughly 230,000 distinct CDR3 sequences, with roughly 8% occurring once and the leading ten covering around 4.9%. The sample taken for sequencing was blood, either unsorted or a sorted T cell fraction (not recorded which). All receptors come from a female donor with ankylosing spondylitis or in good health (not recorded which).

This clonotype showed up many times. This chain joins TRBV5-1 and TRBJ2-7; TRBD1 is a possible D gene (7 bases). There are 18 residues in the CDR3. Germline CDR1 and CDR2: SGHRS and YFSETQ. Between the trimmed V and J ends, which lost 1 base and 12 bases, there was a span of 32 bases. CDR3 protein: CASSLTLSDWTGPIGRYF. As DNA, the CDR3 is TGCGCCAGCAGCTTGACTTTATCGGACTGGACAGGTCCTATCGGGAGGTACTTC.

J is TRBJ1-2 and V is TRBV4-3, with TRBD1 matching 8 bases. The CDR3 spans 19 residues. The J segment lost 4 bases and the V segment lost 1 base, leaving 17 bases of the junction unmatched. Looked up from germline, CDR1 is LGHNA and CDR2 is YSLEER. The CDR3: CASSQVFNPTGGGLYGYTF. The CDR3 nucleotides read TGCGCCAGCAGCCAAGTGTTCAATCCCACAGGGGGAGGTCTCTATGGCTACACCTTC.

This clonotype was seen many times. J is TRBJ1-1 and V is TRBV5-1; TRBD1 might be the D (5 bases). Germline values: CDR1 SGHRS, CDR2 YFSETQ. The ends were cut back, 0 bases at V and 3 bases at J, with 9 bases in the middle. CDR3 length: 14 amino acids. The CDR3 region has the DNA TGCGCCAGCAGCTTGGCCGGGACCGACACTGAAGCTTTCTTT. Its translation: CASSLAGTDTEAFF.

At least ten counts were recorded for this clonotype. The chain links TRBV7-8 to TRBJ2-7; D may be TRBD2 (5 bases). V was clipped by 6 bases and J by 1 base, with 25 bases between them. CDR1 and CDR2 from the germline V gene are SGHVS and FQNEAQ. This CDR3 has 18 residues. The CDR3 nucleotides read TGTGCCAGCAGACTTCTTGCTATCTCCTCAAGGGAGTCCTACGAGCAGTACTTC. Its translation: CASRLLAISSRESYEQYF.

This clonotype was seen at least ten times. The chain is built from TRBV20-1 and TRBJ2-1; 10 nucleotides align to TRBD2. The CDR3 contains 13 residues. Germline loops: CDR1 DFQATT, CDR2 SNEGSKA (reference sequence). V was pared by 8 bases and J by 4 bases, with 5 bases of the junction left unmatched. In DNA, the CDR3 is TGCAGTTCCCTTAGCGGGAGGTACAATGAGCAGTTCTTC. It codes for CSSLSGRYNEQFF.

There are many counts of this clonotype. The chain couples TRBV20-1 to TRBJ1-6; D remains ambiguous. The germline V gene has CDR1 DFQATT and CDR2 SNEGSKA (reference sequence). There are 12 residues in the CDR3. V was shortened by 1 base and J by 7 bases, with 5 bases between the two germline ends. CDR3 DNA: TGCAGTGCTAGAGGGAAGAATTCACCCCTCCACTTT. Amino acids: CSARGKNSPLHF.

The rearrangement uses TRBV7-2 and TRBJ2-1; D is uncertain. The germline gives CDR1 SGHTA, CDR2 FQGNSA. Trimming pared 10 bases from V and 3 bases from J, leaving 13 bases between. The CDR3 has 13 amino acids. This chain's CDR3 is CANTLVLYNEQFF. The CDR3 bases are TGTGCCAACACTTTAGTACTCTACAATGAGCAGTTCTTC.

This clonotype was detected many times. The chain is built from TRBV9 and TRBJ2-3, with TRBD1 as a possible D gene (5 bases). The CDR3 consists of 16 residues. The V end lost 0 bases, the J end lost 5 bases, and 16 bases lay between the germline ends. Germline V gene data show CDR1 as SGDLS and CDR2 as YYNGEE. For the CDR3, the DNA is TGTGCCAGCAGCGTAGAAGGACATGGAGCTGGAGATACGCAGTATTTT. The encoded protein is CASSVEGHGAGDTQYF.

This clonotype was detected ten times or more. V gene TRBV6-5 combines with J gene TRBJ2-1; TRBD2 aligns across 8 bases. The CDR3 consists of 16 residues. After removal of 2 bases from V and 0 bases from J, the junction contained 3 bases not matched to a gene. Per the germline V gene, CDR1 is MNHEY and CDR2 is SVGAGI. Here the CDR3 DNA reads TGTGCCAGCAGTTACATAGCGGGATCCTCCTACAATGAGCAGTTCTTC. Amino acids: CASSYIAGSSYNEQFF.

Concerning this clonotype: A read error may be the cause here, since a much bigger clone is one base away. The gene calls are TRBV20-1 and TRBJ1-2; D gene ambiguous. Germline loops: CDR1 DFQATT, CDR2 SNEGSKA (reference sequence). This CDR3 has 14 residues. The CDR3 DNA reads as TGCTGTGCTAGAGGAGGGCGGGAGGTGTACGGCTACACCTTC. As protein: CCARGGREVYGYTF.

This clonotype was counted ten times or more. The chain has TRBV6-2 or TRBV6-3 and TRBJ2-5, with 7 nucleotides matching TRBD2. The germline gives CDR1 MNHEY, CDR2 SVGEGT. The V segment lost 2 bases and the J segment 1 base; nucleotides outside the gene matches: 7. The CDR3 contains 16 residues. Here the CDR3 DNA reads TGTGCCAGCAGTTACGGGCTAGCGGTCTTCCAAGAGACCCAGTACTTC. Translated, it gives CASSYGLAVFQETQYF.

This clonotype has at least ten counts. V gene TRBV6-1 combines with J gene TRBJ1-4; 7 bases align to TRBD1. The J segment lost 10 bases and the V segment lost 5 bases, leaving 10 bases of the junction unmatched. The CDR3 consists of 14 residues. Germline V gene sequence: CDR1 MNHNS, CDR2 SASEGT. In nucleotides, the CDR3 is TGTGCCAGCAGTATGACAGGGAGAGAAGGAAAACTGTTTTTT. Its translation is CASSMTGREGKLFF.

This clonotype appeared many times. This sequence joins TRBV11-2 and TRBJ2-2; D perhaps matches TRBD2 (5 bases). V shed 0 bases and J shed 6 bases, with 11 bases lying between them. Germline CDR1 SGHAT, CDR2 FQNNGV. This CDR3 comprises 15 residues. The CDR3 sequence: CASSLDGGFPGELFF. The CDR3 region has the DNA TGTGCCAGCAGCTTAGATGGCGGGTTTCCCGGGGAGCTGTTTTTT. The variable domain in full, completed from reference TRBV11-2 and TRBJ2-2, reads EAGVAQSPRYKIIEKRQSVAFWCNPISGHATLYWYQQILGQGPKLLIQFQNNGVVDDSQLPKDRFSAERLKGVDSTLKIQPAKLEDSAVYLCASSLDGGFPGELFFGEGSRLTVL.